This T cell receptor beta chain was captured by sequencing in a study of human T cells and chemical hapten exposure. Study overall: After 6 days, upper back 0.01% DPC patch tests were scored. Enrolled patients were predominantly female and had alopecia areata, totalis or universalis.

Indicated time point: patch test 3, about 24 weeks after DPC sensitization. Noted treatment: therapeutic diphenylcyclopropenone sensitization with weekly scalp DPC. Blood draws preceded each patch test application. TCRdb itself ran the RACE reads through MiXCR, one entry per CDR3 protein. This table has 45,000 to 60,000 distinct CDR3 sequences, roughly 12% appearing once. With respect to this clonotype: The target antigen is unknown.

Study-wide results and limits: The immune response of these alopecia patients might not match healthy individuals'.

The CDR3 has 17 residues. Germline-derived CDR1 and CDR2 are LGHNA and YSLEER. V was cut by 1 base and J by 2 bases, with 15 bases left in between. The source was whole blood, collected in connection with sensitization to the hapten diphenylcyclopropenone (DPC). The clonotype comes from a man aged 25-45 years with alopecia areata. Some clones in this sample may be carry-over from other donors' samples. The gene calls are TRBV4-3 and TRBJ2-4; D tentatively reads TRBD1 or TRBD2 (5 bases each). In DNA form, the CDR3 reads TGCGCCAGCAGCCAAGGCCTTTTCGGGACCCCCAAAAACATTCAGTACTTC. Encoded protein: CASSQGLFGTPKNIQYF.